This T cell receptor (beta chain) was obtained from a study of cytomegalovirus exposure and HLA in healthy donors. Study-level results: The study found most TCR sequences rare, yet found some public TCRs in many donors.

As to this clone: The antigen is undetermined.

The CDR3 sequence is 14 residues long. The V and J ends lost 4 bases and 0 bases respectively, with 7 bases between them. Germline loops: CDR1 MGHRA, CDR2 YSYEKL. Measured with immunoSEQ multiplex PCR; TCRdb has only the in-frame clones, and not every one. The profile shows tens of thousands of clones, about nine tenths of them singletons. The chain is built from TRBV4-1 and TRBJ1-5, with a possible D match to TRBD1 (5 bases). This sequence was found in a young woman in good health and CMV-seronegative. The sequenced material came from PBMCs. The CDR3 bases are TGCGCCAGCAGCCCAGGGTTTAGCAATCAGCCCCAGCATTTT. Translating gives CASSPGFSNQPQHF.